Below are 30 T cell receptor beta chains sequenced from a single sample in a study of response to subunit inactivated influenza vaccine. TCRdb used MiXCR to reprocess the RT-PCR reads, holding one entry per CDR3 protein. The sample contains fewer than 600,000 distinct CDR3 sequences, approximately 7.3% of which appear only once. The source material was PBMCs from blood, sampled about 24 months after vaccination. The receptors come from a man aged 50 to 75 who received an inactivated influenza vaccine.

The CDR3 region has the DNA TGTGCCAGCAGCCCGTCGGGGGCTGAAGCTTTCTTT. Its protein is CASSPSGAEAFF. The chain carries TRBV4-2 and TRBJ1-1; weak D call: TRBD1 (5 bases). Germline assignment: CDR1 LGHNA and CDR2 YNFKEQ. The CDR3 sequence is 12 residues long. Between the trimmed V and J ends, which lost 4 bases and 6 bases, there was a span of 9 bases.

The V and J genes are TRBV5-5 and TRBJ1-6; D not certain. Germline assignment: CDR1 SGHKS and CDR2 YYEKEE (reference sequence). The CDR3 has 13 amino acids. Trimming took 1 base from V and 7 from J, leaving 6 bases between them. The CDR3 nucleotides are TGTGCCAGCAGCTTGTCCCCAAATTCACCCCTCCACTTT. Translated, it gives CASSLSPNSPLHF.

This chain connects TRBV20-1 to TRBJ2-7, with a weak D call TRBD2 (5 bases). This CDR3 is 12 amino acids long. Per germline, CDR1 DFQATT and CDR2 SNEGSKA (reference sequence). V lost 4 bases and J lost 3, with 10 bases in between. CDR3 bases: TGCAGTGCTACCCCAGAGGGCTACGAGCAGTACTTC. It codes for CSATPEGYEQYF.

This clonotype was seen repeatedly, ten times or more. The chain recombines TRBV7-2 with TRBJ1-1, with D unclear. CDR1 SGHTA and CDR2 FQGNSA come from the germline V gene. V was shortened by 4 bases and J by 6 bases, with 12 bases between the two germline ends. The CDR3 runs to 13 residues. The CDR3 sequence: CASSSFRSAEAFF. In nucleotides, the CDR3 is TGTGCCAGCAGCTCCTTCCGAAGCGCTGAAGCTTTCTTT.

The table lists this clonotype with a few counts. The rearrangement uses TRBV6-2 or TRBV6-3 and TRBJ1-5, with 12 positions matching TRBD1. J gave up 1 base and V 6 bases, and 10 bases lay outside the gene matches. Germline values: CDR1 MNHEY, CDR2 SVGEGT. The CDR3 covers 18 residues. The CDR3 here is CASRAGQGAVGSNQPQHF. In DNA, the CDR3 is TGTGCCAGCAGAGCGGGACAGGGGGCGGTTGGAAGCAATCAGCCCCAGCATTTT.

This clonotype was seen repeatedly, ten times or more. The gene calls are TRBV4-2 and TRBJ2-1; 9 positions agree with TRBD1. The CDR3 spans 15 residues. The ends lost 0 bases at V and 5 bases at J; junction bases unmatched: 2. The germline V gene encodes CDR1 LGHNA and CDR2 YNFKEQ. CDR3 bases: TGTGCCAGCAGCCAAGAGGGACAGGGCCACAATGAGCAGTTCTTC. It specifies CASSQEGQGHNEQFF.

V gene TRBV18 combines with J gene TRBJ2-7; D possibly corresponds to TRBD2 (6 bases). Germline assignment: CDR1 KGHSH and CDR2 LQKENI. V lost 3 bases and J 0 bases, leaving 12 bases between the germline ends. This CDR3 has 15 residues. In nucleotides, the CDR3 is TGTGCCAGCTCACCCACCGGGACTTACTCCTACGAGCAGTACTTC. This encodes CASSPTGTYSYEQYF.

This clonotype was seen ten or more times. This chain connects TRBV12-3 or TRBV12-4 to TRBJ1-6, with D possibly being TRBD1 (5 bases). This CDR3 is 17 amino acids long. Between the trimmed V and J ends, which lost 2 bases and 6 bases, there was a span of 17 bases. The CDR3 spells CASSLWAGEGVNSPLHF. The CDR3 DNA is TGTGCCAGCAGTTTATGGGCGGGGGAAGGCGTTAATTCACCCCTCCACTTT.

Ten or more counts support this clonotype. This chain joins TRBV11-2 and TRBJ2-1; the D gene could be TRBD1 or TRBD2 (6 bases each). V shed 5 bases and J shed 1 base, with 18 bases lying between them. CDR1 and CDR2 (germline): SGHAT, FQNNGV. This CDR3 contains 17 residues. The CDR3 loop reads CASSTDRLGGSYNEQFF. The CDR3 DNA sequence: TGTGCCAGCAGCACGGACAGACTGGGGGGTTCCTACAATGAGCAGTTCTTC.

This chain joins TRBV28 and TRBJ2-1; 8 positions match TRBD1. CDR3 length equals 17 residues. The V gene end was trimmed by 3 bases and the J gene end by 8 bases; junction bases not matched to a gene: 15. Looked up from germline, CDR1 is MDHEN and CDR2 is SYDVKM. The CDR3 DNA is TGTGCCAGCAGTTTGTTTAGAGGCGGACAGGGCGCCGATGAGCAGTTCTTC. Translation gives CASSLFRGGQGADEQFF.

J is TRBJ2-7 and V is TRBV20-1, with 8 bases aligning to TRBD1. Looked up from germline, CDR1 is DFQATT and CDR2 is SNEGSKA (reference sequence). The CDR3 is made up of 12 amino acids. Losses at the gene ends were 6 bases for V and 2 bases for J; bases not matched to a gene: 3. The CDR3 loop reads CSAPDRAYEQYF. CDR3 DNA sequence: TGCAGTGCGCCGGACAGGGCCTACGAGCAGTACTTC.

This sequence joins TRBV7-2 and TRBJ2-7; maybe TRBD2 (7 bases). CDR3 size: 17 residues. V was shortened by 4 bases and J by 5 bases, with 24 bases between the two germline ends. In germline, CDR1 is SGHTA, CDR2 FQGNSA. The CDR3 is CASSYGGVRTAGNEQYF. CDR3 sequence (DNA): TGTGCCAGCAGCTACGGGGGAGTAAGGACAGCGGGGAACGAGCAGTACTTC.

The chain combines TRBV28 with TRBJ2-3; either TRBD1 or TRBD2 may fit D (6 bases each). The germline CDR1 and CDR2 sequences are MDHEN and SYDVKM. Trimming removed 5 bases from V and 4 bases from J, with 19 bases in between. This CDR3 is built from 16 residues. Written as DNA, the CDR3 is TGTGCCAGCAGTAGCCCACGGGGGCGCGGCGCAGATACGCAGTATTTT. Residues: CASSSPRGRGADTQYF. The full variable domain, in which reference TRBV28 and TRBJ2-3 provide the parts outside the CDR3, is DVKVTQSSRYLVKRTGEKVFLECVQDMDHENMFWYRQDPGLGLRLIYFSYDVKMKEKGDIPEGYSVSREKKERFSLILESASTNQTSMYLCASSSPRGRGADTQYFGPGTRLTVL.

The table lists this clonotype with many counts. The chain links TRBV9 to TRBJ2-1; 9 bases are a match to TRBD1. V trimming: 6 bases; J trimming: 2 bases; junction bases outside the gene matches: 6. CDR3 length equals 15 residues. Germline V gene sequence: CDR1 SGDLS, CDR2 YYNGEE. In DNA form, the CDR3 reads TGTGCCAGCAACCTGGGACAGGGACCCTACAATGAGCAGTTCTTC. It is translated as CASNLGQGPYNEQFF. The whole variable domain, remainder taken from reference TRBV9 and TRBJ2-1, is DSGVTQTPKHLITATGQRVTLRCSPRSGDLSVYWYQQSLDQGLQFLIQYYNGEERAKGNILERFSAQQFPDLHSELNLSSLELGDSALYFCASNLGQGPYNEQFFGPGTRLTVL.

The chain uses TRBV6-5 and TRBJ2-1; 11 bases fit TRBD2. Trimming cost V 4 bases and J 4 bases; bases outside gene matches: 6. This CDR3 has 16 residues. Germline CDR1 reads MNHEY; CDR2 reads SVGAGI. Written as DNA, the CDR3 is TGTGCCAGCAGTTGGGCTAGCGGGGGGAATTACAATGAGCAGTTCTTC. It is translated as CASSWASGGNYNEQFF.

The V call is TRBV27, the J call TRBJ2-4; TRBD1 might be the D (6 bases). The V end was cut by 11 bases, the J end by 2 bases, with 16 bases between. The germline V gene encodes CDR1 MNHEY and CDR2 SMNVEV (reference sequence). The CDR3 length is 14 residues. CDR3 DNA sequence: TGTGCCGTCAGCCCTCAGGGGACCAAAAACATTCAGTACTTC. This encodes CAVSPQGTKNIQYF.

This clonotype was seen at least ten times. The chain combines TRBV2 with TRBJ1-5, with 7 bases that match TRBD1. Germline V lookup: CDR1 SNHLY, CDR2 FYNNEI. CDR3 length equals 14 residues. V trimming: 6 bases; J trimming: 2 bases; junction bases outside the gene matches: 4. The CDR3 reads CASSHDRGNQPQHF. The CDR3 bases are TGTGCCAGCAGCCACGACAGGGGCAATCAGCCCCAGCATTTT.

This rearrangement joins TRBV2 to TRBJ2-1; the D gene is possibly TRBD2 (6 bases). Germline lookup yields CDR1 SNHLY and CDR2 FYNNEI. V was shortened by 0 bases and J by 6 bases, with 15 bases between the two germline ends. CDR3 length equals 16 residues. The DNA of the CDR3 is TGTGCCAGCAGTGAAGCCGGGGGTCATTTGGGCAATGAGCAGTTCTTC. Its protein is CASSEAGGHLGNEQFF. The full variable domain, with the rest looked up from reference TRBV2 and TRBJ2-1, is EPEVTQTPSHQVTQMGQEVILRCVPISNHLYFYWYRQILGQKVEFLVSFYNNEISEKSEIFDDQFSVERPDGSNFTLKIRSTKLEDSAMYFCASSEAGGHLGNEQFFGPGTRLTVL.

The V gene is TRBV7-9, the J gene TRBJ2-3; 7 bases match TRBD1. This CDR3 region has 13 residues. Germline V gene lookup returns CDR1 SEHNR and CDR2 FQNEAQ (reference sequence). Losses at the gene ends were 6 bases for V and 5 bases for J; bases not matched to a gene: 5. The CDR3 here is CASRLTGRDTQYF. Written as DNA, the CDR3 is TGTGCCAGCAGGTTGACAGGGAGAGATACGCAGTATTTT.

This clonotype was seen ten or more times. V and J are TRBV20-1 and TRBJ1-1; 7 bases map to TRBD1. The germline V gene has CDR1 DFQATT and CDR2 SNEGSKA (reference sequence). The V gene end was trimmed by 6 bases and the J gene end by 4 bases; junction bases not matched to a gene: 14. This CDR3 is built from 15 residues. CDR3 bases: TGCAGTGCCGACGGGACAGCTCGGGCGTCCACTGAAGCTTTCTTT. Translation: CSADGTARASTEAFF.

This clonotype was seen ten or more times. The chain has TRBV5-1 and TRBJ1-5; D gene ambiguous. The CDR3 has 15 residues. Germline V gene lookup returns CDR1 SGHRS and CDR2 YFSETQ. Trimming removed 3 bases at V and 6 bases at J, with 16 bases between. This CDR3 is CASSWAGLSGQPQHF. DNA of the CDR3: TGCGCCAGCAGCTGGGCCGGCCTTTCAGGTCAGCCCCAGCATTTT.

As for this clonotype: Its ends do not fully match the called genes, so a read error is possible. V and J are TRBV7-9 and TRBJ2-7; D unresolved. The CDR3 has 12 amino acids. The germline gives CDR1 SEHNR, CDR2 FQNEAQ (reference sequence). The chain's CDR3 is CASSLDSDGKHF. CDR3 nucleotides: TGTGCCAGCAGCTTAGACTCTGATGGGAAGCACTTC.

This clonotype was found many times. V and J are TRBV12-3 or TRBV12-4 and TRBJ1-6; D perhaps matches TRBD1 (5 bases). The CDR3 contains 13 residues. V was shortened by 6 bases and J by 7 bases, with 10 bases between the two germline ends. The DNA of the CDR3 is TGTGCCAGCAGGGTAAACAGGAATTCACCCCTCCACTTT. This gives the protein CASRVNRNSPLHF.

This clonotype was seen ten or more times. This CDR3 is CASSPGQDNSPLHF. The CDR3 DNA is TGTGCCAGCAGCCCGGGACAAGATAATTCACCCCTCCACTTT. This rearrangement joins TRBV3-1 to TRBJ1-6; tentative D call: TRBD1 (6 bases). This CDR3 has 14 residues. Trimming took off 4 bases at V and 5 bases at J, with 9 bases between the two ends. Germline lookup yields CDR1 LGHDT and CDR2 YNNKEL (reference sequence).

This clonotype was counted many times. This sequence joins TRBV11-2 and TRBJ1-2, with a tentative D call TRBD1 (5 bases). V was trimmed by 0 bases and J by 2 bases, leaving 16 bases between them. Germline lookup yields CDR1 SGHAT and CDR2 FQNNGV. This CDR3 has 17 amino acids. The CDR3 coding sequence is TGTGCCAGCAGCTTAGATCGTTTCGGGACGGAGAACTATGGCTACACCTTC. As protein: CASSLDRFGTENYGYTF.

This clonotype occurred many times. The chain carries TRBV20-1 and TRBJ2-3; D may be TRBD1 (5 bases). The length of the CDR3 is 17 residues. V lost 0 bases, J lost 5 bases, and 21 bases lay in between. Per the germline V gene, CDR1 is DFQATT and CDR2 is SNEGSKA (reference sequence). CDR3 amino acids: CSARDPTTGAAIDTQYF. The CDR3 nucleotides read TGCAGTGCTAGAGATCCAACAACTGGGGCCGCTATAGATACGCAGTATTTT.

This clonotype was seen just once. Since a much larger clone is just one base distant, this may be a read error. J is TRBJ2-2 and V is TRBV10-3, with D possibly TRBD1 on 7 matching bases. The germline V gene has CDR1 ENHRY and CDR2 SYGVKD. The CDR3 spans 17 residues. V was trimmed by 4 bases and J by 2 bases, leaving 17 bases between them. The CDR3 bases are TGTGCCATCAGTGGCGGGACAGAGGGCTATAACACCGGGGAGCTGTTTTTT. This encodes CAISGGTEGYNTGELFF.

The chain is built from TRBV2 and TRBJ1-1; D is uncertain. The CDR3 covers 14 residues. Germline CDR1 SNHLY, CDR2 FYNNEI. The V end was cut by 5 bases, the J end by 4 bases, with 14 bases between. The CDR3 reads CASSYQTTGTEAFF. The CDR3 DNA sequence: TGTGCCAGCAGTTACCAGACAACGGGCACTGAAGCTTTCTTT.

The CDR3 nucleotides read TGTGCCAGCAGCTTAGAGGTTTCAGGGTACGGGGAGACCCAGTACTTC. Translation: CASSLEVSGYGETQYF. This sequence joins TRBV7-6 and TRBJ2-5, with D possibly TRBD1 on 5 matching bases. The CDR3 consists of 16 residues. CDR1 SGHVS and CDR2 FNYEAQ come from the germline V gene. Trimming shortened V by 1 base and J by 5 bases, and 17 bases separated the two germline ends. The full variable domain, its missing parts supplied by reference TRBV7-6 and TRBJ2-5, is GAGVSQSPRYKVTKRGQDVALRCDPISGHVSLYWYRQALGQGPEFLTYFNYEAQQDKSGLPNDRFSAERPEGSISTLTIQRTEQRDSAMYRCASSLEVSGYGETQYFGPGTRLLVL.

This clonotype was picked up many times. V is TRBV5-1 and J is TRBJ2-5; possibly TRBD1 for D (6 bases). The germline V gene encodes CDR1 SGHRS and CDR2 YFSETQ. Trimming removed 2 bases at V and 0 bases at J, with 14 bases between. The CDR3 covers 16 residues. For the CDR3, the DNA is TGCGCCAGCAGCTTTTGGGACATGCCGTACCAAGAGACCCAGTACTTC. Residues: CASSFWDMPYQETQYF.